Listed below are T cell receptor beta chains from one sample, sequenced in a study of human T cells and chemical hapten exposure. One entry per CDR3 protein results from TCRdb running MiXCR on the 5' RACE reads. Of 100,000 to 120,000 distinct CDR3 sequences in the sample, around a fifth were seen once. These receptors were collected from a human donor in good health. The CDR3 runs from the conserved cysteine through the conserved F or W. D genes are given only for firm matches. Clone size appears in some rows only: once, few, many, or a class for an expanded clone.

d_call: .; clone_size: .; v_call: TRBV5-6; j_call: TRBJ2-1; cdr3_aa: CASSLVIWDEQFF; cdr3_nt: TGTGCCAGCAGCTTAGTTATTTGGGATGAGCAGTTCTTC
d_call: .; clone_size: .; v_call: TRBV28; j_call: TRBJ2-1; cdr3_aa: CASSLLAGYLNEQFF; cdr3_nt: TGTGCCAGCAGTTTGTTGGCAGGGTATCTGAATGAGCAGTTCTTC
d_call: .; clone_size: .; v_call: TRBV9; j_call: TRBJ2-3; cdr3_aa: CASSVDRAADTQYF; cdr3_nt: TGTGCCAGCAGCGTAGACAGGGCGGCAGATACGCAGTATTTT
d_call: .; clone_size: few; v_call: TRBV7-2; j_call: TRBJ1-4; cdr3_aa: CASSSRDKEKLFF; cdr3_nt: TGTGCCAGCAGCTCAAGAGACAAGGAAAAACTGTTTTTT
d_call: TRBD2; clone_size: once; v_call: TRBV24-1; j_call: TRBJ2-1; cdr3_aa: CATSIGSGIAYNEQFF; cdr3_nt: TGTGCCACCAGTATCGGGAGCGGGATAGCCTACAATGAGCAGTTCTTC
d_call: .; clone_size: .; v_call: TRBV12-3/TRBV12-4; j_call: TRBJ1-6; cdr3_aa: CASSGSSYNSPLHF; cdr3_nt: TGTGCCAGCAGTGGGAGCTCCTATAATTCACCCCTCCACTTT
d_call: .; clone_size: few; v_call: TRBV20-1; j_call: TRBJ2-7; cdr3_aa: CSARVLTGYYEQYF; cdr3_nt: TGCAGTGCTAGAGTCCTGACGGGTTACTACGAGCAGTACTTC
d_call: .; clone_size: few; v_call: TRBV6-7; j_call: TRBJ2-7; cdr3_aa: CASTLSPMRASYEQYF; cdr3_nt: TGTGCCAGCACACTATCCCCTATGCGGGCCTCCTACGAGCAGTACTTC
d_call: TRBD2; clone_size: few; v_call: TRBV4-1; j_call: TRBJ2-1; cdr3_aa: CASSQDLISGRTLVNEQFF; cdr3_nt: TGCGCCAGCAGCCAAGATCTGATTAGCGGGAGGACCTTGGTCAATGAGCAGTTCTTC
d_call: .; clone_size: .; v_call: TRBV12-3/TRBV12-4; j_call: TRBJ2-5; cdr3_aa: CASSPPDWYIETQYF; cdr3_nt: TGTGCCAGCAGCCCCCCGGACTGGTATATAGAGACCCAGTACTTC
d_call: .; clone_size: few; v_call: TRBV18; j_call: TRBJ2-3; cdr3_aa: CASSRDPTDTQYF; cdr3_nt: TGTGCCAGCTCACGTGACCCCACAGATACGCAGTATTTT
d_call: TRBD1; clone_size: .; v_call: TRBV15; j_call: TRBJ1-1; cdr3_aa: CATSNPGGNLEAFF; cdr3_nt: TGTGCCACCAGCAATCCAGGGGGTAACCTTGAAGCTTTCTTT
d_call: .; clone_size: .; v_call: TRBV4-2; j_call: TRBJ1-2; cdr3_aa: CASSQGGRVTMGHTF; cdr3_nt: TGTGCCAGCAGCCAGGGGGGCAGGGTAACTATGGGGCACACCTTC
d_call: TRBD2; clone_size: .; v_call: TRBV27; j_call: TRBJ2-5; cdr3_aa: CASSSRTSGRAAETQYF; cdr3_nt: TGTGCCAGCAGTTCGAGGACTAGCGGGAGGGCCGCGGAGACCCAGTACTTC
d_call: TRBD1; clone_size: .; v_call: TRBV4-2; j_call: TRBJ2-1; cdr3_aa: CASSPVRTGISYNEQFF; cdr3_nt: TGTGCCAGCAGCCCTGTGCGGACAGGGATCTCCTACAATGAGCAGTTCTTC
d_call: .; clone_size: few; v_call: TRBV16; j_call: TRBJ2-1; cdr3_aa: CASSQSTRNNEQFF; cdr3_nt: TGTGCCAGCAGCCAATCAACCAGAAACAATGAGCAGTTCTTC
d_call: TRBD2; clone_size: .; v_call: TRBV25-1; j_call: TRBJ2-3; cdr3_aa: CASSGTAGLAGDPRTDTQYF; cdr3_nt: TGTGCCAGCAGTGGGACAGCCGGACTAGCGGGAGACCCCCGCACAGATACGCAGTATTTT
d_call: TRBD1; clone_size: .; v_call: TRBV12-3/TRBV12-4; j_call: TRBJ1-2; cdr3_aa: CASRTGVNYGYTF; cdr3_nt: TGTGCCAGCAGGACAGGGGTAAACTATGGCTACACCTTC
d_call: TRBD1; clone_size: few; v_call: TRBV30; j_call: TRBJ2-7; cdr3_aa: CAGQGAHEQYF; cdr3_nt: TGTGCCGGGCAGGGGGCCCACGAGCAGTACTTC
d_call: TRBD2; clone_size: few; v_call: TRBV7-2; j_call: TRBJ2-7; cdr3_aa: CASSLRLAGGTTYEQYF; cdr3_nt: TGTGCCAGCAGCTTAAGACTAGCGGGAGGTACCACCTACGAGCAGTACTTC
d_call: .; clone_size: few; v_call: TRBV18; j_call: TRBJ2-1; cdr3_aa: CASSPPSERGYNEQFF; cdr3_nt: TGTGCCAGCTCACCACCGAGCGAGAGGGGGTACAATGAGCAGTTCTTC
d_call: .; clone_size: few; v_call: TRBV2; j_call: TRBJ2-7; cdr3_aa: CASTDGAFFYEQYF; cdr3_nt: TGTGCCAGCACCGACGGGGCCTTTTTCTACGAGCAGTACTTC
d_call: TRBD2; clone_size: .; v_call: TRBV18; j_call: TRBJ2-3; cdr3_aa: CASSYGTSGRTADTQYF; cdr3_nt: TGTGCCAGCTCATACGGGACTAGCGGGAGGACCGCAGATACGCAGTATTTT
d_call: TRBD1; clone_size: .; v_call: TRBV28; j_call: TRBJ2-7; cdr3_aa: CASRSGTGGYEQYF; cdr3_nt: TGTGCCAGCAGGTCCGGGACAGGGGGCTACGAGCAGTACTTC
d_call: TRBD1; clone_size: few; v_call: TRBV29-1; j_call: TRBJ2-3; cdr3_aa: CSVQQGAAPDTQYF; cdr3_nt: TGCAGCGTGCAACAGGGGGCGGCTCCAGATACGCAGTATTTT
d_call: TRBD1; clone_size: .; v_call: TRBV29-1; j_call: TRBJ1-2; cdr3_aa: CSVQGVGYGYTF; cdr3_nt: TGCAGCGTCCAGGGGGTCGGCTATGGCTACACCTTC
d_call: .; clone_size: .; v_call: TRBV14; j_call: TRBJ2-7; cdr3_aa: CASSAGNYEQYF; cdr3_nt: TGTGCCAGCAGTGCGGGGAACTACGAGCAGTACTTC
d_call: .; clone_size: few; v_call: TRBV10-3; j_call: TRBJ2-5; cdr3_aa: CAISLTGYQETQYF; cdr3_nt: TGTGCCATCAGCCTTACAGGGTACCAAGAGACCCAGTACTTC
d_call: .; clone_size: .; v_call: TRBV20-1; j_call: TRBJ1-2; cdr3_aa: CSAEESYGYTF; cdr3_nt: TGCAGTGCTGAAGAGAGCTATGGCTACACCTTC
d_call: .; clone_size: few; v_call: TRBV3-1; j_call: TRBJ2-3; cdr3_aa: CASSQGLVRTDTQYF; cdr3_nt: TGTGCCAGCAGCCAAGGGCTGGTTCGCACAGATACGCAGTATTTT
d_call: TRBD2; clone_size: .; v_call: TRBV2; j_call: TRBJ2-1; cdr3_aa: CASSEAGGSRSYNEQFF; cdr3_nt: TGTGCCAGCAGTGAGGCCGGCGGGAGCAGATCCTACAATGAGCAGTTCTTC
d_call: TRBD2; clone_size: few; v_call: TRBV30; j_call: TRBJ2-5; cdr3_aa: CAHQRTSGFETQYF; cdr3_nt: TGTGCCCATCAGAGGACTAGCGGTTTCGAGACCCAGTACTTC
d_call: TRBD1; clone_size: .; v_call: TRBV7-3; j_call: TRBJ1-2; cdr3_aa: CASSPDGTANYGDTF; cdr3_nt: TGTGCCAGCAGCCCGGACGGGACAGCTAACTATGGCGACACCTTC
d_call: .; clone_size: few; v_call: TRBV29-1; j_call: TRBJ1-1; cdr3_aa: CSVAGAGGRTEAFF; cdr3_nt: TGCAGCGTTGCGGGTGCGGGGGGGAGGACTGAAGCTTTCTTT
d_call: TRBD2; clone_size: .; v_call: TRBV10-3; j_call: TRBJ2-2; cdr3_aa: CAISEPLTSGDTGELFF; cdr3_nt: TGTGCCATCAGTGAACCACTGACTAGCGGGGATACCGGGGAGCTGTTTTTT
d_call: .; clone_size: once; v_call: TRBV24-1; j_call: TRBJ1-5; cdr3_aa: CATSDTGSQPQHF; cdr3_nt: TGTGCCACCAGTGACACAGGGTCTCAGCCCCAGCATTTT
d_call: .; clone_size: few; v_call: TRBV5-4; j_call: TRBJ1-2; cdr3_aa: CASSVGSSYTF; cdr3_nt: TGTGCCAGCAGCGTTGGGAGTAGCTACACCTTC
d_call: TRBD2; clone_size: few; v_call: TRBV11-2; j_call: TRBJ2-1; cdr3_aa: CASSSFWAGVLGEQFF; cdr3_nt: TGTGCCAGCAGCTCCTTTTGGGCGGGAGTTCTGGGTGAGCAGTTCTTC
d_call: .; clone_size: many; v_call: TRBV6-1; j_call: TRBJ1-1; cdr3_aa: CASSWYGLEAFF; cdr3_nt: TGTGCCAGCAGTTGGTACGGGCTAGAAGCTTTCTTT
d_call: .; clone_size: many; v_call: TRBV4-1; j_call: TRBJ1-1; cdr3_aa: CASSLVLDRKQDTEAFF; cdr3_nt: TGCGCCAGCAGCCTCGTTCTCGACAGGAAGCAGGACACTGAAGCTTTCTTT
d_call: .; clone_size: .; v_call: TRBV28; j_call: TRBJ2-1; cdr3_aa: CASSPAGLGYNEQFF; cdr3_nt: TGTGCCAGCAGTCCTGCGGGACTCGGATACAATGAGCAGTTCTTC
d_call: .; clone_size: .; v_call: TRBV6-1; j_call: TRBJ1-5; cdr3_aa: CASTRQNYQPQHF; cdr3_nt: TGTGCCAGCACCCGACAGAACTATCAGCCCCAGCATTTT
d_call: .; clone_size: few; v_call: TRBV7-8; j_call: TRBJ2-2; cdr3_aa: CASPRPTGELFF; cdr3_nt: TGTGCCAGCCCCCGACCGACCGGGGAGCTGTTTTTT
d_call: .; clone_size: .; v_call: TRBV28; j_call: TRBJ1-5; cdr3_aa: CASSHGDGNQPQHF; cdr3_nt: TGTGCCAGCAGCCACGGGGACGGCAATCAGCCCCAGCATTTT